These T cell receptor beta chains were read from a single sample in a study of blood T cell repertoires in COVID-19. Data came from immunoSEQ multiplex PCR; TCRdb stores just in-frame clones and leaves some out. The sample shows 150,000 to 200,000 clones, less than 90% of them seen only once. The sequencing sample was made of peripheral blood. These receptors all come from a woman aged 40-49 years with acute or convalescent COVID-19. The CDR3 runs from the conserved cysteine through the conserved F or W. The D gene is left open where the match is weak. Clone size is given for some rows only: seen once, a few or many times, or a class if the clone is expanded.

j_call clone_size d_call v_call cdr3_nt cdr3_aa
TRBJ1-5 . . TRBV12-3/TRBV12-4 TGTGCCAGCAGTCTTTCCGAGCAGCCCCAGCATTTT CASSLSEQPQHF
TRBJ2-7 . . TRBV28 TGTGCCAGCAGTTTCCCGCTAGCAAGGGTTGAGGACGAGCAGTACTTC CASSFPLARVEDEQYF
TRBJ1-5 . . TRBV5-4 TGTGCCAGCAGTCTTGCAGGGAATCAGCCCCAGCATTTT CASSLAGNQPQHF
TRBJ1-1 . TRBD1 TRBV10-3 TGTGCCATCAGCGACAGGGGGCACACTGAAGCTTTCTTT CAISDRGHTEAFF
TRBJ1-5 few . TRBV7-8 TGTGCCAGCAGCTACAGGGGCAATCAGCCCCAGCATTTT CASSYRGNQPQHF
TRBJ2-7 . . TRBV28 TGTGCCAGCAGCCTTTACGTCCCAGGGCGGGGTGAGCAGTACTTC CASSLYVPGRGEQYF
TRBJ2-2 . . TRBV27 TGTGCCAGCACCTTTTTCCCGAGCGGGGAGCTGTTTTTT CASTFFPSGELFF
TRBJ2-2 . TRBD2 TRBV11-2 TGTGCCAGCAGCCTGACTAGCGGGGGGCGAGGCACCGGGGAGCTGTTTTTT CASSLTSGGRGTGELFF
TRBJ2-1 . TRBD2 TRBV5-6 TGTGCCAGCAGCTTGGTGATAGCGGGATTAAATGAGCAGTTCTTC CASSLVIAGLNEQFF
TRBJ1-5 . . TRBV27 TGTGCCAGCAGTTTCCAGGGGAGCAATCAGCCCCAGCATTTT CASSFQGSNQPQHF
TRBJ1-2 . . TRBV11-2 TGTGCCAGCAGCTTAGCTGCGGGGGCGGCAGATTCCTATGGCTACACCTTC CASSLAAGAADSYGYTF
TRBJ1-4 . TRBD1 TRBV7-2 TGTGCCAGCAGGCAGAGGGGGCAGGGGGGTAATGAAAAACTGTTTTTT CASRQRGQGGNEKLFF
TRBJ1-6 . . TRBV28 TGTGCCAGCAGTTGGGGAGGTGTGGGGTCCTCCTATAATTCACCCCTCCACTTT CASSWGGVGSSYNSPLHF
TRBJ2-7 . TRBD2 TRBV23-1 TGCGCCAGCAGTCAATCTTCGGCGGGGGACTACGAGCAGTACTTC CASSQSSAGDYEQYF
TRBJ2-1 . TRBD2 TRBV4-1 TGCGCCAGCAGCCAAGATTCCAGCGGGATCTACAATGAGCAGTTCTTC CASSQDSSGIYNEQFF
TRBJ1-2 . . TRBV9 TGTGCCAGCAGCGTAGTGGCAAGTGGCTACACCTTC CASSVVASGYTF
TRBJ2-1 . . TRBV2 TGTGCCAGCAGTAGTAATAGATACAATGAGCAGTTCTTC CASSSNRYNEQFF
TRBJ2-2 . . TRBV28 TGTGCCAGCAGTTTCAACAAGAACACCGGGGAGCTGTTTTTT CASSFNKNTGELFF
TRBJ2-7 . TRBD1 TRBV19 TGTGCCAGTAGTAAAGGACAGGGGACCTACGAGCAGTACTTC CASSKGQGTYEQYF
TRBJ1-1 . TRBD1 TRBV18 TGTGCCAGCTCACTGGACAGGACCGAAGCTTTCTTT CASSLDRTEAFF
TRBJ2-7 few TRBD1 TRBV7-9 TGTGCCAGCCCGCCCCCTTCCGGGACAGGGTTCGGCGAGCAGTACTTC CASPPPSGTGFGEQYF
TRBJ2-7 . TRBD1 TRBV28 TGTGCCAGCAGTTTTTCCCGGACAGGCCCAAGCTCCTACGAGCAGTACTTC CASSFSRTGPSSYEQYF
TRBJ2-6 . TRBD1 TRBV5-4 TGTGCCAGCAGCTCAGGGGGATATGGGGCCAACGTCCTGACTTTC CASSSGGYGANVLTF
TRBJ1-5 . . TRBV7-9 TGTGCCAGCAGCTTGGTGGCAGGGGATCAGCCCCAGCATTTT CASSLVAGDQPQHF
TRBJ2-1 few TRBD2 TRBV9 TGTGCCAGCAGGGCGGGAGGGGCCGGCAATGAGCAGTTCTTC CASRAGGAGNEQFF
TRBJ2-2 . TRBD2 TRBV28 TGTGCCAGCAGCCCCTCGACTAGCGGGGGGGCCCGGGGCACCGGGGAGCTGTTTTTT CASSPSTSGGARGTGELFF
TRBJ1-3 . TRBD1 TRBV6-5 TGTGCCAGCTTCAGGGGGCCACGCTCTGGAAACACCATATATTTT CASFRGPRSGNTIYF
TRBJ2-7 . TRBD2 TRBV13 TGTGCCAGCAGCGCCAGCGGGGCCTCCTACGAGCAGTACTTC CASSASGASYEQYF
TRBJ2-2 . . TRBV6-5 TGTGCCAGCACCGAGTGGTCCGGGGAGCTGTTTTTT CASTEWSGELFF
TRBJ1-2 . TRBD1 TRBV6-5 TGTGCCAGCAGGGGACAGACCTATGGCTACACCTTC CASRGQTYGYTF
TRBJ2-7 once TRBD1 TRBV28 TGTGCCAGCAGTAGTTATTGGACAGGCATATCCTACGAGCAGTACTTC CASSSYWTGISYEQYF
TRBJ2-7 . TRBD2 TRBV11-2 TGTGCCAGCAGCTTCGCAGCGGGAGGTAACGAGCAGTACTTC CASSFAAGGNEQYF
TRBJ1-2 once . TRBV7-9 TGTGCCAGCAGCTTAGACAGGGTGGGAGGCTACACCTTC CASSLDRVGGYTF